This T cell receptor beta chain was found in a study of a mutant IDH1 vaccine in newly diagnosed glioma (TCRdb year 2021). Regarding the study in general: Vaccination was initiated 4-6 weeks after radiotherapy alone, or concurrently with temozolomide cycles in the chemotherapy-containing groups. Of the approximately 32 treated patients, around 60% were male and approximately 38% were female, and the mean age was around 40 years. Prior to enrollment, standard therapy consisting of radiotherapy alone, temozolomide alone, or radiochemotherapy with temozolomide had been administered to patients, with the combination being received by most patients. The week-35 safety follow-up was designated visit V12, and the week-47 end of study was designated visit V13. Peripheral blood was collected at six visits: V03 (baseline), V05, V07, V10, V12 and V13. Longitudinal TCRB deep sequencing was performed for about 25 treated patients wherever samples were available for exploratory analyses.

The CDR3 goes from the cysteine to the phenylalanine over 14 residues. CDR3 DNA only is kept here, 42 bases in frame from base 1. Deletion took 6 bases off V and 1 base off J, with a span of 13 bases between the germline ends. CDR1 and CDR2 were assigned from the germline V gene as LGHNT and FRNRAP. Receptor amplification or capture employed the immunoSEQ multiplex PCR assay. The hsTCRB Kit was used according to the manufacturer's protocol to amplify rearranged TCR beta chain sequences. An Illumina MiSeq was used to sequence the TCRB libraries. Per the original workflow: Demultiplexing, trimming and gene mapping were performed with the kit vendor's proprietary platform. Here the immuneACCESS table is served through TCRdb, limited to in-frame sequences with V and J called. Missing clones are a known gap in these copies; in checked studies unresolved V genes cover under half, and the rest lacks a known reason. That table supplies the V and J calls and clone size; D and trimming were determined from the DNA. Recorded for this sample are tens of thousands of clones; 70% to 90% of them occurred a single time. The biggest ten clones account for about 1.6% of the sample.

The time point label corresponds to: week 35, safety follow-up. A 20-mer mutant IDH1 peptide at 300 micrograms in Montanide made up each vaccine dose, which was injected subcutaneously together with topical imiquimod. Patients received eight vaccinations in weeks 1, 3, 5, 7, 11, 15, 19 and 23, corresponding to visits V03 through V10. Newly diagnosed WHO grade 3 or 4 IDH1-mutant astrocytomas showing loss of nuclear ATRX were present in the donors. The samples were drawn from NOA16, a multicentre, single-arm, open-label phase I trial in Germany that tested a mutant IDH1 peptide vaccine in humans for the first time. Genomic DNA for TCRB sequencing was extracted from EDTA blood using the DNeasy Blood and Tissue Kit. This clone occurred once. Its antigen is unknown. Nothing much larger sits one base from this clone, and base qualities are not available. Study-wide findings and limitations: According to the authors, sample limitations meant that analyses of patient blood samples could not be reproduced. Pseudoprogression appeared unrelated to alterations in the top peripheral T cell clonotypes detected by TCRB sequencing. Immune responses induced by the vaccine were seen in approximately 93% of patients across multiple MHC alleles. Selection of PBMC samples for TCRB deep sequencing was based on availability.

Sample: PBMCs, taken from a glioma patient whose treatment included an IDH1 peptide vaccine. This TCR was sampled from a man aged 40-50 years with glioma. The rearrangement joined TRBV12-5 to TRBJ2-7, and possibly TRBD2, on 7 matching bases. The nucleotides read TGTGCTAGTGGCCGAGCGGGACATTCCTACGAGCAGTACTTC. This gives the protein CASGRAGHSYEQYF.